Following are 32 T cell receptor beta chains from one sample sequenced in a study of blood T cells in healthy people across ages. Primed by a sample-barcoded 5' primer and a J-beta primer mix, a second PCR proceeded for roughly 7 to 12 cycles. Using its own MiXCR run on the 5' RACE reads, TCRdb lists one record per CDR3 protein. The sample holds around 990,000 distinct CDR3 sequences; 35% to 40% are singletons and the top ten take under 15%. The specimen was blood. The receptors here all came from a man aged 18 to 29 in good health.

This clonotype has more than one count but fewer than ten. This sequence joins TRBV18 and TRBJ2-7; 9 bases map to TRBD1. The ends lost 3 bases at V and 0 bases at J; junction bases unmatched: 6. CDR1 KGHSH and CDR2 LQKENI come from the germline V gene. This CDR3 is built from 16 residues. CDR3 nucleotide sequence: TGTGCCAGCTCACCTCCAGGACAGGGGTTCTCCTACGAGCAGTACTTC. This translates into CASSPPGQGFSYEQYF.

This clonotype was counted a few times. This may be a read error, as it is one base from a much larger clone. The rearrangement links TRBV3-1 to TRBJ1-2, with D perhaps matching TRBD1 (5 bases). The CDR3 loop spans 14 amino acids. CDR1 and CDR2 from the germline V gene are LGHDT and YNNKEL (reference sequence). This CDR3 is CASNQESGTYGYTF. The CDR3 DNA reads as TGTGCCAGCAACCAAGAGAGCGGGACCTATGGCTACACCTTC.

The chain links TRBV12-3 or TRBV12-4 to TRBJ2-7, with D unresolved. CDR3 length: 14 residues. Trimming cost V 1 base and J 0 bases, with 7 bases left between them. The CDR3 nucleotides are TGTGCCAGCAGTTTAGATTACAGCTCCTACGAGCAGTACTTC. It encodes CASSLDYSSYEQYF.

J is TRBJ1-2 and V is TRBV4-1, with D possibly TRBD1 on 5 matching bases. Germline V CDR1 and CDR2: MGHRA, YSYEKL. Trimming stripped 0 bases from V and 5 bases from J, with 13 bases between. The CDR3 is made up of 15 amino acids. The CDR3 DNA follows: TGCGCCAGCAGCCAAGAGTGGGACGGAAGGTATGGCTACACCTTC. Translating gives CASSQEWDGRYGYTF.

To note about this clonotype: The junction and the germline gene differ at one end; a read error may be behind it. The chain employs TRBV4-1 and TRBJ2-4; D possibly uses TRBD1 or TRBD2 (5 bases each). The germline gives CDR1 MGHRA, CDR2 YSYEKL. This CDR3 region has 15 residues. The CDR3 here is CTSSQVWGAKNIQYF. CDR3 nucleotides: TGCACCAGCAGCCAAGTTTGGGGGGCCAAAAACATTCAGTACTTC.

V and J are TRBV9 and TRBJ2-1; unclear D gene. The V end was cut by 0 bases, the J end by 0 bases, with 22 bases between. The CDR3 is made up of 20 amino acids. Germline loops: CDR1 SGDLS, CDR2 YYNGEE. The CDR3 nucleotides read TGTGCCAGCAGCGTAGTAGGTAAAGTGGCGGAACCTAACTCCTACAATGAGCAGTTCTTC. The encoded protein is CASSVVGKVAEPNSYNEQFF.

This clonotype was found a few times. The gene calls are TRBV10-3 and TRBJ1-6, with 9 nucleotides matching TRBD1. CDR3 length: 15 amino acids. The V and J ends lost 6 bases and 7 bases, in that order; junction bases with no gene match: 7. The germline gives CDR1 ENHRY, CDR2 SYGVKD. The CDR3 DNA follows: TGTGCCATCAGGCCTTCCGGGACAGGGAATTCACCCCTCCACTTT. This encodes CAIRPSGTGNSPLHF.

This chain connects TRBV29-1 to TRBJ2-1; TRBD2 matches 13 bases. Germline values: CDR1 SQVTM, CDR2 ANQGSEA. J gave up 9 bases and V 7 bases, and 12 bases lay outside the gene matches. The CDR3 extends over 15 amino acids. CDR3: CSAERLAGGFGEQFF. The CDR3 DNA follows: TGCAGCGCTGAGAGACTAGCGGGGGGATTCGGTGAGCAGTTCTTC.

This clonotype occurred many times. The V gene is TRBV7-2, the J gene TRBJ2-3, with 8 bases lining up with TRBD2. V was clipped by 1 base and J by 1 base; unmatched bases: 1. This CDR3 is built from 15 residues. Looked up from germline, CDR1 is SGHTA and CDR2 is FQGNSA. CDR3: CASSLDSGGTDTQYF. CDR3 nucleotides: TGTGCCAGCAGCTTAGATAGCGGGGGCACAGATACGCAGTATTTT. Variable domain in full (rest from reference TRBV7-2 and TRBJ2-3): GAGVSQSPSNKVTEKGKDVELRCDPISGHTALYWYRQSLGQGLEFLIYFQGNSAPDKSGLPSDRFSAERTGGSVSTLTIQRTQQEDSAVYLCASSLDSGGTDTQYFGPGTRLTVL.

The V gene is TRBV6-2 or TRBV6-3, the J gene TRBJ1-5; 10 positions agree with TRBD1. Germline V CDR1 and CDR2: MNHEY, SVGEGT. V lost 6 bases to trimming and J lost 6 bases; unmatched junction nucleotides: 17. The CDR3 covers 18 residues. The DNA for the CDR3 is TGTGCCAGCAGCCTCGGGACAGGGGCGAATGCGATGGGTCAGCCCCAGCATTTT. Its translation is CASSLGTGANAMGQPQHF.

J is TRBJ1-4 and V is TRBV10-3; TRBD1 agrees at 8 bases. Germline V gene lookup returns CDR1 ENHRY and CDR2 SYGVKD. The CDR3 is made up of 19 amino acids. Trimming at V came to 8 bases and at J to 8 bases, leaving 25 bases not matched to a gene. This CDR3 is CAIPTPKKAGTGVGEKLFF. CDR3 sequence (DNA): TGTGCCATCCCCACCCCCAAAAAAGCCGGGACAGGAGTAGGCGAAAAACTGTTTTTT.

This clonotype appeared a few times. The CDR3 loop is CASSFQPRTGHYEQYF. CDR3 nucleotide sequence: TGTGCCAGCAGTTTCCAACCTAGGACAGGGCATTACGAGCAGTACTTC. V gene TRBV12-3 or TRBV12-4 combines with J gene TRBJ2-7; 8 bases agree with TRBD1. CDR3 length: 16 amino acids. V lost 3 bases, J lost 4 bases, and 11 bases stayed unmatched.

The V and J genes are TRBV24-1 and TRBJ2-3; D uncertain. The CDR3 length is 16 residues. Germline loops: CDR1 KGHDR, CDR2 SFDVKD. Between the trimmed V and J ends, which lost 4 bases and 4 bases, there was a span of 17 bases. CDR3 loop: CATSDPNPKHSDTQYF. The DNA of the CDR3 is TGTGCCACCAGTGACCCGAACCCAAAACACTCAGATACGCAGTATTTT.

The chain employs TRBV20-1 and TRBJ2-7, with a weak D call TRBD2 (6 bases). CDR1 and CDR2 (germline): DFQATT, SNEGSKA (reference sequence). This CDR3 is built from 12 residues. Trimming took off 4 bases at V and 2 bases at J, with 9 bases between the two ends. In DNA form, the CDR3 reads TGCAGTGCTACGGGACTGACCTACGAGCAGTACTTC. As protein: CSATGLTYEQYF.

V is TRBV5-1 and J is TRBJ2-1; no clear D gene. V was shortened by 0 bases and J by 6 bases, with 10 bases between the two germline ends. Per germline, CDR1 SGHRS and CDR2 YFSETQ. This CDR3 region has 14 residues. The CDR3 coding sequence is TGCGCCAGCAGCTTGGACTTTGGGGTCAATGAGCAGTTCTTC. Its translation is CASSLDFGVNEQFF. The variable domain in full, with the rest retrieved from reference TRBV5-1 and TRBJ2-1, is KAGVTQTPRYLIKTRGQQVTLSCSPISGHRSVSWYQQTPGQGLQFLFEYFSETQRNKGNFPGRFSGRQFSNSRSEMNVSTLELGDSALYLCASSLDFGVNEQFFGPGTRLTVL.

V is TRBV6-1 and J is TRBJ1-2; a weak D match, TRBD1 (6 bases). V was clipped by 11 bases and J by 4 bases, with 20 bases between them. From germline, CDR1 is MNHNS and CDR2 SASEGT. The CDR3 contains 14 residues. DNA of the CDR3: TGTGCCGGCCGAGGGGGAGGAAAAATCTATGGCTACACCTTC. It yields the protein CAGRGGGKIYGYTF.

The rearrangement links TRBV12-3 or TRBV12-4 to TRBJ1-5; D is unclear. The CDR3 length is 13 residues. The V end was cut by 2 bases, the J end by 6 bases, with 8 bases between. The CDR3 DNA is TGTGCCAGCAGTTTAAAAGGGCTTCAGCCCCAGCATTTT. Amino acid sequence: CASSLKGLQPQHF.

The table lists this clonotype with a few counts. This sequence joins TRBV5-1 and TRBJ2-1, with 10 nucleotides matching TRBD1. CDR3 length: 15 residues. Germline loops: CDR1 SGHRS, CDR2 YFSETQ. Losses at the gene ends were 4 bases for V and 5 bases for J; bases not matched to a gene: 6. The CDR3: CASSPLGTGDNEQFF. Here the CDR3 DNA reads TGCGCCAGCAGCCCCCTGGGGACAGGGGACAATGAGCAGTTCTTC.

V is TRBV29-1 and J is TRBJ2-3; TRBD1 agrees at 8 bases. Germline loops: CDR1 SQVTM, CDR2 ANQGSEA. With 1 base clipped from V and 6 bases from J, the junction kept 6 bases outside the gene matches. The CDR3 is made up of 14 amino acids. Written as DNA, the CDR3 is TGCAGCGTTGAAGTTGACAGGGGCTGGGATACGCAGTATTTT. Amino acids: CSVEVDRGWDTQYF.

This chain links TRBV5-1 with TRBJ2-3; unclear D gene. CDR3 length: 13 amino acids. With 8 bases removed from V and 6 bases from J, the gap between germline ends came to 16 bases. Germline CDR1 reads SGHRS; CDR2 reads YFSETQ. This CDR3 is CASQTLLGDTQYF. DNA for the CDR3: TGCGCCAGTCAGACTCTCCTCGGGGATACGCAGTATTTT.

This clonotype turned up a few times. The rearrangement joins TRBV5-6 to TRBJ1-2; D not resolved. The CDR3 loop spans 15 amino acids. From germline, CDR1 is SGHDT and CDR2 YYEEEE. V was trimmed by 1 base and J by 4 bases, leaving 14 bases between them. As DNA, the CDR3 is TGTGCCAGCAGCTTGAGGGAGGTTCGAAGCTATGGCTACACCTTC. It specifies CASSLREVRSYGYTF.

The rearrangement links TRBV28 to TRBJ2-1; D assignment may be TRBD1 or TRBD2 (5 bases each). Germline CDR1 reads MDHEN; CDR2 reads SYDVKM. Trimming took off 6 bases at V and 13 bases at J, with 19 bases between the two ends. The CDR3 length is 13 residues. The CDR3 coding sequence is TGTGCCAGCAGGGGGGACGACAGAGCCCCCCAGTTCTTC. Its translation is CASRGDDRAPQFF.

Comment on this clonotype: Its ends do not fully match the called genes, so a read error is possible. The chain carries TRBV7-2 and TRBJ2-6, with 7 bases aligning to TRBD1. In germline, CDR1 is SGHTA, CDR2 FQGNSA. The CDR3 loop spans 17 amino acids. This CDR3 reads CASGLGTAISGANVLTF. CDR3 DNA: TGTGCCAGCGGCTTAGGGACAGCCATCTCTGGGGCCAACGTCCTGACTTTC.

This chain links TRBV9 with TRBJ1-4; D may be TRBD1 (5 bases). There are 15 residues in the CDR3. Germline CDR1 reads SGDLS; CDR2 reads YYNGEE. V was trimmed by 4 bases and J by 4 bases, leaving 14 bases between them. CDR3 protein: CASSPRDGSNEKLFF. CDR3 sequence (DNA): TGTGCCAGCAGCCCGAGGGACGGCAGTAATGAAAAACTGTTTTTT.

This clonotype was observed a few times. V gene TRBV9 combines with J gene TRBJ1-1, with D possibly TRBD1 on 5 matching bases. V lost 4 bases, J lost 1 base, and 17 bases lay in between. The CDR3 has 16 residues. Germline V gene sequence: CDR1 SGDLS, CDR2 YYNGEE. The CDR3 sequence is CASSPPGGAGNTEAFF. The CDR3 DNA is TGTGCCAGCAGCCCTCCGGGAGGGGCGGGGAACACTGAAGCTTTCTTT.

The rearrangement joins TRBV27 to TRBJ2-1; the match to TRBD1 covers 7 bases. CDR3 length: 15 amino acids. The ends lost 5 bases at V and 8 bases at J; junction bases unmatched: 12. Germline CDR1 MNHEY, CDR2 SMNVEV (reference sequence). The CDR3 bases are TGTGCCAGCAGTCGAGCACAGGGGCCCTTGGATGAGCAGTTCTTC. This encodes CASSRAQGPLDEQFF.

This clonotype was observed a few times. The chain couples TRBV10-3 to TRBJ2-2, with D possibly being TRBD1 or TRBD2 (5 bases each). CDR3 length equals 12 residues. CDR1 and CDR2 (germline): ENHRY, SYGVKD. V was pared by 4 bases and J by 7 bases, with 7 bases between. This CDR3 reads CAISGGNGELFF. For the CDR3, the DNA is TGTGCCATCAGTGGGGGGAACGGGGAGCTGTTTTTT.

This chain connects TRBV20-1 to TRBJ1-1, with TRBD1 identical over 10 bases. V lost 5 bases, J lost 1 base, and 22 bases stayed unmatched. Germline V gene data show CDR1 as DFQATT and CDR2 as SNEGSKA (reference sequence). CDR3 size: 20 residues. The CDR3 nucleotides read TGCAGTGCTGGAGTAACCGGGACAGGGGTAAGGGGGCGGGGGAACACTGAAGCTTTCTTT. As protein: CSAGVTGTGVRGRGNTEAFF.

The V and J genes are TRBV25-1 and TRBJ2-3; D is possibly TRBD1 (5 bases). From germline, CDR1 is MGHDK and CDR2 SYGVNS. CDR3 size: 11 residues. Between the trimmed V and J ends, which lost 4 bases and 10 bases, there was a span of 9 bases. The CDR3 nucleotides are TGTGCCAGCAGTGGGGGCAGCGCGCAGTATTTT. It is translated as CASSGGSAQYF.

This clonotype was detected ten times or more. V is TRBV7-2 and J is TRBJ2-1, with D maybe TRBD1 (5 bases). V was cut by 2 bases and J by 3 bases, with 11 bases left in between. CDR1 is SGHTA and CDR2 is FQGNSA in the germline V gene. This CDR3 spans 15 amino acids. The CDR3 loop reads CASSLSLGLYNEQFF. The CDR3 region has the DNA TGTGCCAGCAGCTTAAGTCTGGGGCTCTACAATGAGCAGTTCTTC.

This clonotype has just a few counts. J is TRBJ1-2 and V is TRBV7-9; 8 bases map to TRBD1. J was trimmed by 8 bases and V by 6 bases; bases with no gene match: 17. The CDR3 loop spans 16 amino acids. Germline CDR1 reads SEHNR; CDR2 reads FQNEAQ (reference sequence). Here the CDR3 DNA reads TGTGCCAGCAGAGGCGGGTTCTCCGATAGGGACAGGGGCTACACCTTC. This encodes CASRGGFSDRDRGYTF.

This clonotype showed up just a few times. This chain uses TRBV9 with TRBJ1-1; D gene ambiguous. The V end was cut by 0 bases, the J end by 1 base, with 10 bases between. The CDR3 runs to 15 residues. Germline-derived CDR1 and CDR2 are SGDLS and YYNGEE. The CDR3 sequence is CASSVVRGSNTEAFF. The CDR3 DNA reads TGTGCCAGCAGCGTAGTCCGGGGTTCGAACACTGAAGCTTTCTTT.